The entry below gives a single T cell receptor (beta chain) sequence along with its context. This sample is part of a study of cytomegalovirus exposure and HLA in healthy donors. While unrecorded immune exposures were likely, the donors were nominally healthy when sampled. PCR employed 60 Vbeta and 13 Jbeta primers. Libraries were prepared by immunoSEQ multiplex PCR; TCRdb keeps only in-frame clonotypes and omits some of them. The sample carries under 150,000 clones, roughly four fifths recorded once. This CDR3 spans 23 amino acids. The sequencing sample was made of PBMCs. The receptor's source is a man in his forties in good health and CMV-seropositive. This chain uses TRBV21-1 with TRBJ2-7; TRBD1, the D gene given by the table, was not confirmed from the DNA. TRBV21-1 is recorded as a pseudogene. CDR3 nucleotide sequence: TGTGCCAGCAGCCCTCGACTAAGCTGTAACATTGTGGGGACAGGGGGAAAAGACTACGAGCAGTACTTC. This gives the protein CASSPRLSCNIVGTGGKDYEQYF.